The 5 T cell receptor beta chains below were found in one sample sequenced in a study of T cells in women clearing cervical HPV infection. Method: immunoSEQ multiplex PCR; TCRdb's copy keeps in-frame clones and lacks some. The sample totals 45,000 to 55,000 clones; its top ten clones hold 1.5% to 2%. The material sequenced was blood buffy coat. Every receptor here comes from a woman aged 18 to 75 with a cervical HPV16 infection that either progressed to CIN3+ or cleared (not recorded which).

On this clone: The CDR3 is cut off 3 residues early in the read; its end comes from the germline J gene. J is TRBJ2-7 and V is TRBV20-1, with D maybe TRBD1 (6 bases). Trimming removed 6 bases at V and 4 bases at J, with 25 bases between. Germline CDR1 reads DFQATT; CDR2 reads SNEGSKA (reference sequence). The CDR3 is made up of 16 amino acids. The CDR3 here is CSATWGRGGSIYEQYF. CDR3 DNA (partial): TGCAGTGCAACCTGGGGCCGAGGGGGTTCTATATACGAG.

Partial CDR3 DNA: TGTGCCATCAGTGACGGGTCCTACGAG. This gives the protein CAISDGSYE. In full, the CDR3 is CAISDGSYEQYF. This sequence joins TRBV10-3 and TRBJ2-7; D remains unclear. The read falls 3 residues short of the CDR3 end, and the missing part is taken from the germline J gene. This CDR3 contains 12 residues. CDR1 ENHRY and CDR2 SYGVKD come from the germline V gene. Trimming stripped 3 bases from V and 1 base from J, with 4 bases between.

With respect to this clone: The CDR3 end is not reached by the read, which stops 3 residues before it; the germline J gene fills it in. V usage is TRBV2 and J usage is TRBJ1-2; 7 positions agree with TRBD1. V was clipped by 6 bases and J by 0 bases; unmatched bases: 7. Germline loops: CDR1 SNHLY, CDR2 FYNNEI. This CDR3 has 15 amino acids. CDR3 bases read: TGTGCCAGCAGGGTCACGACAGGGACTAACTATGGC. It encodes CASRVTTGTNYG. In full, the CDR3 reads CASRVTTGTNYGYTF.

In regard to this clone: The read ends 3 residues early relative to the CDR3; the germline J gene fills the gap. The rearrangement uses TRBV2 and TRBJ2-1; D is perhaps TRBD2 (5 bases). CDR1 and CDR2 (germline): SNHLY, FYNNEI. Trimming left V 8 bases short and J 4 bases short, with 21 bases between. The CDR3 is 16 residues long. CDR3 DNA (partial): TGTGCCAGCGTCAGGTTCAGCGGTCCTACTTACAATGAG. The encoded protein is CASVRFSGPTYNE. The full-length CDR3 reads as CASVRFSGPTYNEQFF.

The CDR3 here is CASSLVGGQPQHF. The sequenced part of the CDR3 DNA is TGCGCCAGCAGCTTGGTGGGGGGACAGCCC. The chain employs TRBV5-1 and TRBJ1-5; tentatively, D is TRBD1 (5 bases). The observed sequence ends 3 residues before the CDR3 terminus, with the missing tail filled in from the germline J gene. The V gene lost 0 bases and the J gene lost 7 bases, with 8 bases spanning the gap. Germline V gene data show CDR1 as SGHRS and CDR2 as YFSETQ. This CDR3 is built from 13 residues.